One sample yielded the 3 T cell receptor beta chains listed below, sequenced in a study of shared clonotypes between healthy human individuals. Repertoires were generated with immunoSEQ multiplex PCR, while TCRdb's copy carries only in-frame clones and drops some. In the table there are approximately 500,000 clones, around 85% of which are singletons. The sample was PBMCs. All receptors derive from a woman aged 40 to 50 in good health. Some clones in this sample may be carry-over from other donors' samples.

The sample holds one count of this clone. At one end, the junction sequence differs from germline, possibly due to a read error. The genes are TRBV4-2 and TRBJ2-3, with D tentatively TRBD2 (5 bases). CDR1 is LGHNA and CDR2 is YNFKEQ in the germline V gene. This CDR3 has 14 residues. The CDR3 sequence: CASSQGLRTDTRYF. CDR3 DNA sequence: TGTGCCAGCAGCCAAGGACTACGCACAGATACGCGGTATTTT.

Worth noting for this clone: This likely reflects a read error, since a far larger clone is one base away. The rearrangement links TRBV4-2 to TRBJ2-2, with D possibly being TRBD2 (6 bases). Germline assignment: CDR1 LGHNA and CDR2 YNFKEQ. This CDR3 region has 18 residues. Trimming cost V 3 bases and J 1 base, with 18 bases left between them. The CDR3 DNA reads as TGTGCCAGCAGCCAGGGGTCGGTACTAGCTTTGAACACCGGGGAGCTGTTTTTT. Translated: CASSQGSVLALNTGELFF.

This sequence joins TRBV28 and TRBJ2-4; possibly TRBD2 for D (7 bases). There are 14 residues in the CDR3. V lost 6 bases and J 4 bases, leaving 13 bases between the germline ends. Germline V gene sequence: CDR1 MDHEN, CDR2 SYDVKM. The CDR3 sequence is CASSPGGAKNIQYF. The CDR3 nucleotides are TGTGCCAGCAGCCCTGGGGGGGCTAAAAACATTCAGTACTTC.